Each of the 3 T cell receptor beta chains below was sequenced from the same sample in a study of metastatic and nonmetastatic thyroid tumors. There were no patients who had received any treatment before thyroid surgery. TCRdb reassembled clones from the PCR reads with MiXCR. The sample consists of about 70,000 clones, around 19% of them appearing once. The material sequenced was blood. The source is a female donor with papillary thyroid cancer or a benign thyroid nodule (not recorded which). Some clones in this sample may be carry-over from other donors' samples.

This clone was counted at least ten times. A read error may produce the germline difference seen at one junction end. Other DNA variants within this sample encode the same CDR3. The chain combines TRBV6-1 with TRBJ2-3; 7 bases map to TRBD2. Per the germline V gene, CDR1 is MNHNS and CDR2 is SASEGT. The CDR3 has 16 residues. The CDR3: CASSELSGISTDTQYF. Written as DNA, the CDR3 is TGTGCCAGTAGTGAACTCAGCGGGATTAGCACAGATACGCAGTATTTT.

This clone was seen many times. The CDR3 loop is CASSPTSGTSYEQYF. For the CDR3, the DNA is TGTGCCAGCAGTCCCACTAGCGGGACTTCCTACGAGCAGTACTTC. The chain employs TRBV2 and TRBJ2-7; 10 bases are a match to TRBD2. From germline, CDR1 is SNHLY and CDR2 FYNNEI. The CDR3 is made up of 15 amino acids. V lost 5 bases to trimming and J lost 1 base; unmatched junction nucleotides: 5.

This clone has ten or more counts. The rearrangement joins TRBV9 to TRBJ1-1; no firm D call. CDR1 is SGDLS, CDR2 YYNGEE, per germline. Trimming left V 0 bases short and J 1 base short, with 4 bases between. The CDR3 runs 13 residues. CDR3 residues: CASSVGANTEAFF. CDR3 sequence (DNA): TGTGCCAGCAGCGTAGGGGCGAACACTGAAGCTTTCTTT.